This T cell receptor beta chain stems from a study of blood T cell repertoires in COVID-19. About the study: Specimens from acute and convalescent COVID-19 originated in the United States, Italy and Spain. The analysed material was cDNA or gDNA that came from T cells, B-cell-depleted T cells, or PBMCs.

As handled by the study authors: Reference gene primer amplification gave nucleated cell count estimates. TCRdb's copy holds only in-frame clones and misses some; the assay was immunoSEQ multiplex PCR. V and J calls and clone size are copied from that table; D and trimming were computed from the DNA. The data contain about 100,000 clones, 86% of them singletons. The source material was peripheral blood. The receptor was derived from a man older than 75 with active or convalescent COVID-19.

The CDR3 DNA is TGTGCCAGCCACGGGAGGAGGAACACCGGGGAGCTGTTTTTT. Encoded protein: CASHGRRNTGELFF. This chain uses TRBV18 with TRBJ2-2, with 7 bases aligning to TRBD2. V lost 8 bases to trimming and J lost 1 base; unmatched junction nucleotides: 4. The CDR3 runs to 14 residues. Germline assignment: CDR1 KGHSH and CDR2 LQKENI.